Reported below is one T cell receptor beta chain. Its antigen is undetermined. The data belong to a study of T-cell memory formation after mild COVID-19. The CDR3 contains 16 residues. CDR1 GTSNPN and CDR2 SVGIG come from the germline V gene (reference sequence). V trimming: 0 bases; J trimming: 6 bases; junction bases outside the gene matches: 11. Study-level points and caveats: Clones which contracted sat mainly in CM and EM if CD4+, and in EMRA if CD8+.

MiXCR, applied by TCRdb to the 5' RACE reads, yields one record per CDR3 protein. Of some 190,000 distinct CDR3 sequences listed, 18% are singletons. The sequencing input was PBMCs or a T cell subset sorted from them (not recorded which). J is TRBJ2-3 and V is TRBV30; TRBD1 matches at 8 bases. The sequence derives from an adult woman who had mild COVID-19 (a few samples of this study predate the infection). Cell type and time point are not known. As DNA, the CDR3 is TGTGCCTGGAGTGTACTTCATGGACAGGGTGTGGATACGCAGTATTTT. Amino acid sequence: CAWSVLHGQGVDTQYF.